This record looks at one TCR beta chain sequence and its context. It was with a sample-barcoded 5' primer and a J-beta primer mix that a second PCR of about 6 to 12 cycles was run. Unique molecular identifiers of 12 random nucleotides labeled each cDNA. In TCRdb, the 5' RACE reads were re-called with MiXCR into one record per CDR3 protein. This sample has about 970,000 distinct CDR3 sequences, with roughly 51% found just once. This sample was taken from a study of blood T cells in healthy people across ages. Study as a whole: About one barcoded beta molecule was captured per two T cells (by template switching).

The germline gives CDR1 SGHTA, CDR2 FQGNSA. This CDR3 region has 14 residues. V shed 5 bases and J 6 bases; nucleotides not matched to a gene: 9. This chain joins TRBV7-2 and TRBJ2-7; 8 positions match TRBD1. The receptor was isolated from a woman aged 55-70 years in good health. What was sequenced was blood. For the CDR3, the DNA is TGTGCCAGCAGCCTCCACCAGGGGGCGGGCGAGCAGTACTTC. Translating it yields CASSLHQGAGEQYF.